A selection of T cell receptor beta chains follows, all from one sample in a study of blood T cell repertoires in COVID-19. Method: immunoSEQ multiplex PCR; TCRdb's copy keeps in-frame clones and lacks some. This sample has some 390,000 clones, with about 87% found just once. The sequencing sample was made of peripheral blood. The receptor source for this set is a human donor in a cohort sampled during active COVID-19. The CDR3 runs from the conserved cysteine through the conserved F or W. A D gene is named only where the DNA matches it firmly. Clone sizes are given selectively: once, few, many, or a class where the clone is expanded.

D	length	J	V	size	DNA	CDR3
TRBD1	15	TRBJ2-3	TRBV28	.	TGTGCCAGCAGTACGGGGACAGGGGGCACAGATACGCAGTATTTT	CASSTGTGGTDTQYF
.	17	TRBJ2-6	TRBV7-9	.	TGTGCCAGCAGTCTTTGGGGCGACGCACCTGGGGCCAACGTCCTGACTTTC	CASSLWGDAPGANVLTF
TRBD2	14	TRBJ2-1	TRBV6-5	.	TGTGCCAGCAGGGCGGGAGGGCCGTTGGGGGAGCAGTTCTTC	CASRAGGPLGEQFF
.	13	TRBJ2-3	TRBV29-1	.	TGCAGCGTTCGTGGGGGGGGGCAAGATACGCAGTATTTT	CSVRGGGQDTQYF
TRBD2	14	TRBJ2-7	TRBV27	once	TGTGCCAGCAGTTTAGCGGGGGGTTCTAACGAGCAGTACTTC	CASSLAGGSNEQYF
.	12	TRBJ2-1	TRBV11-2	.	TGTGCCAGCAGCTTAGGACAGAATGAGCAGTTCTTC	CASSLGQNEQFF
TRBD1	16	TRBJ1-3	TRBV2	.	TGTGCCAGCAGCCGGGGACAGGGGTTCTCTGGAAACACCATATATTTT	CASSRGQGFSGNTIYF
.	15	TRBJ2-7	TRBV6-5	.	TGTGCCAGCAGTTACTCGATCGGGAGCTCCTACGAGCAGTACTTC	CASSYSIGSSYEQYF
TRBD1	15	TRBJ2-7	TRBV2	.	TGTGCCAGCACCCAGGGCCGGGACAGGGATTACGAGCAGTACTTC	CASTQGRDRDYEQYF
.	13	TRBJ2-1	TRBV5-6	.	TGTGCCAGCAGCTTTGGCAGGGTCAATGAGCAGTTCTTC	CASSFGRVNEQFF
.	13	TRBJ2-6	TRBV30	.	TGTGCTCGGTCCCCTTCTGGGGCCAACGTCCTGACTTTC	CARSPSGANVLTF
.	14	TRBJ1-2	TRBV18	.	TGTGCCAGCTCACCTAATGGGCAGGGGAATGGCTACACCTTC	CASSPNGQGNGYTF
.	17	TRBJ2-5	TRBV5-5	.	TGTGCCAGCAGGAAAGGACAGCCAAGGCTTTTCCAAGAGACCCAGTACTTC	CASRKGQPRLFQETQYF
.	12	TRBJ2-5	TRBV29-1	.	TGCAGCGTTGATAGCCAGCAAGAGACCCAGTACTTC	CSVDSQQETQYF
.	15	TRBJ1-1	TRBV5-6	.	TGTGCCAGCAGCTTCTCGGACAGTGGCTTAGCTGAAGCTTTCTTT	CASSFSDSGLAEAFF
.	15	TRBJ1-3	TRBV4-1	.	TGCGCCAGCAGCTCAGACAGTACTTCTGGAAACACCATATATTTT	CASSSDSTSGNTIYF
.	15	TRBJ1-1	TRBV7-9	few	TGTGCCAGCAGCTTAGGTCCAATCCTGAACACTGAAGCTTTCTTT	CASSLGPILNTEAFF
TRBD1	15	TRBJ1-6	TRBV7-9	.	TGTGCCAGCAGACGACAGGGGGGCTATAATTCACCCCTCCACTTT	CASRRQGGYNSPLHF
TRBD2	14	TRBJ2-1	TRBV7-2	once	TGTGCCAGCAGCTTCCTAGCGGTGTACAATGAGCAGTTCTTC	CASSFLAVYNEQFF
TRBD2	16	TRBJ2-6	TRBV5-8	.	TGTGCCAGCGGCAGGGGACTAGTCTCTGGGGCCAACGTCCTGACTTTC	CASGRGLVSGANVLTF
.	11	TRBJ2-4	TRBV29-1	once	TGCAGCGTTGCGGGGGGCGGGAATCAGTACTTC	CSVAGGGNQYF
.	15	TRBJ2-3	TRBV3-1/TRBV3-2	.	TGTGCCAGCAGCCAAGAGCAACAGGTCACAGATACGCAGTATTTT	CASSQEQQVTDTQYF
.	14	TRBJ1-2	TRBV5-4	.	TGTGCCAGCAGCTTGGTGGGCCAGGGTAGTGGCTACACCTTC	CASSLVGQGSGYTF
TRBD1	16	TRBJ2-5	TRBV4-1	.	TGCGCCAGCAGCCAAGTATCCTCGGCGGACAGGGAGACCCAGTACTTC	CASSQVSSADRETQYF
.	14	TRBJ1-4	TRBV6-5	.	TGTGCCAGCAGCCAAGAGGTGAATAATGAAAAACTGTTTTTT	CASSQEVNNEKLFF
.	13	TRBJ2-5	TRBV7-2	.	TGTGCCAGCAGCTTAACTAGATTAGAGACCCAGTACTTC	CASSLTRLETQYF